These 22 T cell receptor beta chains came from one sample sequenced in a study of T and B cells in COVID-19 patients. Blood genomic DNA input for TRB amplification was about 240-550 ng. TRB rearrangements were amplified by multiplex PCR with BIOMED2 TRB-A/B primers. TCRdb independently ran MiXCR on the multiplex PCR reads; one entry per CDR3 protein. The sample shows roughly 9,400 distinct CDR3 sequences, over 25% of them seen only once. Sequenced material: blood. Receptors originate from a human donor who had recovered from COVID-19.

This clonotype was counted a few times. V usage is TRBV12-3 or TRBV12-4 and J usage is TRBJ1-3, with D uncertain. The CDR3 runs 15 residues. Trimming stripped 5 bases from V and 0 bases from J, with 11 bases between. The CDR3 sequence: CASSEEGFSGNTIYF. Written as DNA, the CDR3 is TGTGCCAGCAGTGAAGAAGGATTCTCTGGAAACACCATATATTTT.

The chain couples TRBV7-9 to TRBJ1-4; no definite D call. Trimming stripped 1 base from V and 3 bases from J, with 12 bases between. Germline V gene sequence: CDR1 SEHNR, CDR2 FQNEAQ (reference sequence). The CDR3 is 16 residues long. This CDR3 is CASSLDRVVSNEKLFF. The CDR3 DNA reads as TGTGCCAGCAGCTTAGATAGGGTAGTGTCTAATGAAAAACTGTTTTTT. Variable domain in full (rest from reference TRBV7-9 and TRBJ1-4): DTGVSQNPRHKITKRGQNVTFRCDPISEHNRLYWYRQTLGQGPEFLTYFQNEAQLEKSRLLSDRFSAERPKGSFSTLEIQRTEQGDSAMYLCASSLDRVVSNEKLFFGSGTQLSVL.

The J gene is TRBJ2-3, the V gene TRBV20-1; D gene uncertain. The CDR3 runs to 10 residues. Germline V gene lookup returns CDR1 DFQATT and CDR2 SNEGSKA (reference sequence). Trimming took off 3 bases at V and 6 bases at J, with 4 bases between the two ends. CDR3 sequence (DNA): TGCAGTGCTAGGTTGGATACGCAGTATTTT. Protein product: CSARLDTQYF.

This clonotype was counted between two and nine times. The chain recombines TRBV20-1 with TRBJ2-3; TRBD2 matches at 13 bases. Germline V gives CDR1 DFQATT, CDR2 SNEGSKA (reference sequence). V gave up 4 bases and J gave up 5 bases; unmatched junction bases: 12. This CDR3 is 17 amino acids long. Here the CDR3 reads CSATKGTSGTSVDTQYF. The CDR3 DNA reads TGCAGTGCTACCAAGGGGACTAGCGGGACATCTGTAGATACGCAGTATTTT.

This sequence joins TRBV6-2 or TRBV6-3 and TRBJ1-2, with 12 bases that match TRBD1. Germline V lookup: CDR1 MNHEY, CDR2 SVGEGT. V gave up 7 bases and J gave up 0 bases; unmatched junction bases: 6. There are 16 residues in the CDR3. This chain's CDR3 is CASIRDRGPPNYGYTF. The DNA of the CDR3 is TGTGCCAGCATCCGGGACAGGGGGCCCCCTAACTATGGCTACACCTTC.

By sample share, this clonotype is medium-sized (0.01 to 0.1%). This chain links TRBV12-3 or TRBV12-4 with TRBJ2-1, with 12 bases that match TRBD2. The CDR3 contains 15 residues. J gave up 6 bases and V 6 bases, and 6 bases lay outside the gene matches. DNA of the CDR3: TGTGCCAGCAGCTCGACTAGCGGGGGCCCCAATGAGCAGTTCTTC. Translation gives CASSSTSGGPNEQFF.

Concerning this clonotype: This clone may be a read error of a much larger clone one base away. V gene TRBV6-5 combines with J gene TRBJ2-5; D is perhaps TRBD2 (6 bases). The CDR3 has 14 residues. Germline V CDR1 and CDR2: MNHEY, SVGAGI. Trimming left V 5 bases short and J 4 bases short, with 14 bases between. Written as DNA, the CDR3 is TGTGCCAGCAGTGATCAGGGAGGTGTAGAGACCCAGTACTTC. As protein: CASSDQGGVETQYF.

V gene TRBV12-3 or TRBV12-4 combines with J gene TRBJ1-4; D might be TRBD1 (5 bases). CDR3 length: 15 residues. Trimming shortened V by 5 bases and J by 2 bases, and 12 bases separated the two germline ends. DNA of the CDR3: TGTGCCAGCAGTCCCACCGGGGGGACTAATGAAAAACTGTTTTTT. This translates into CASSPTGGTNEKLFF.

This clonotype appeared a few times. The genes are TRBV18 and TRBJ1-2, with TRBD1 identical over 7 bases. This CDR3 contains 14 residues. After removal of 3 bases from V and 4 bases from J, the junction contained 5 bases not matched to a gene. CDR1 is KGHSH and CDR2 is LQKENI in the germline V gene. CDR3 sequence: CASSPDREGYGYTF. CDR3 nucleotide sequence: TGTGCCAGCTCACCCGACAGGGAGGGCTATGGCTACACCTTC.

The rearrangement uses TRBV12-3 or TRBV12-4 and TRBJ2-5, with 14 bases matching TRBD2. CDR3 length: 17 amino acids. V shed 5 bases, J shed 8 bases, and the junction held 13 bases outside the gene matches. CDR3 residues: CASSTSGTSGGWDTQYF. DNA of the CDR3: TGTGCCAGCAGTACGAGCGGGACTAGCGGGGGCTGGGATACCCAGTACTTC.

The rearrangement joins TRBV7-9 to TRBJ2-7; D is possibly TRBD2 (5 bases). The germline V gene encodes CDR1 SEHNR and CDR2 FQNEAQ (reference sequence). The CDR3 loop spans 13 amino acids. The V end lost 5 bases, the J end lost 3 bases, and 11 bases lay between the germline ends. The CDR3 bases are TGTGCCAGCAGCCCCATGGCGGGCTACGAGCAGTACTTC. It is translated as CASSPMAGYEQYF.

In its sample, this clonotype is medium-sized. The chain couples TRBV19 to TRBJ1-3, with no clear D. Germline lookup yields CDR1 LNHDA and CDR2 SQIVND (reference sequence). V was clipped by 7 bases and J by 0 bases, with 10 bases between them. The CDR3 length is 14 residues. The DNA of the CDR3 is TGTGCCAGTACGAACTCCAACTCTGGAAACACCATATATTTT. This sequence encodes CASTNSNSGNTIYF.

This clonotype is medium-sized. The chain carries TRBV30 and TRBJ2-7; no reliable D call. Trimming cost V 0 bases and J 2 bases, with 11 bases left between them. Germline V gives CDR1 GTSNPN, CDR2 SVGIG (reference sequence). The CDR3 has 14 amino acids. The CDR3 sequence is CAWSVLSPAYEQYF. DNA for the CDR3: TGTGCCTGGAGTGTGTTGAGTCCTGCCTACGAGCAGTACTTC.

This clonotype is deemed medium-sized. The chain recombines TRBV29-1 with TRBJ2-1; D might be TRBD1 or TRBD2, each matching 5 bases. The CDR3 has 14 amino acids. Germline CDR1 and CDR2: SQVTM and ANQGSEA. Trimming stripped 3 bases from V and 3 bases from J, with 12 bases between. In DNA form, the CDR3 reads TGCAGCGTTGATGTTGGGGACGGCTACAATGAGCAGTTCTTC. It specifies CSVDVGDGYNEQFF.

This sequence joins TRBV6-1 and TRBJ1-4; TRBD1 aligns across 7 bases. The CDR3 covers 15 residues. The ends lost 6 bases at V and 8 bases at J; junction bases unmatched: 12. CDR1 and CDR2 from the germline V gene are MNHNS and SASEGT. CDR3: CASRISQGSNEKLFF. The CDR3, as DNA: TGTGCCAGCAGAATCTCACAGGGGAGTAACGAAAAACTGTTTTTT.

The CDR3 nucleotides are TGTGCCATCAGTGAGGCCACCTCTGGGGCCAACGTCCTGACTTTC. It codes for CAISEATSGANVLTF. V usage is TRBV10-3 and J usage is TRBJ2-6; unclear D gene. The germline gives CDR1 ENHRY, CDR2 SYGVKD. This CDR3 region has 15 residues. The V gene lost 2 bases and the J gene lost 0 bases, with 5 bases spanning the gap.

In this sample, this clonotype turned up a few times. The chain combines TRBV10-3 with TRBJ2-7; D is uncertain. The germline V gene has CDR1 ENHRY and CDR2 SYGVKD. CDR3 length equals 15 residues. Deletions cut 4 bases from V and 0 bases from J, with 13 bases between. CDR3 in amino acids: CAISGRLASSYEQYF. For the CDR3, the DNA is TGTGCCATCAGTGGACGTCTCGCGTCCTCCTACGAGCAGTACTTC.

Note on this clonotype: Being one base from a much bigger clone, this may be a read error. This chain uses TRBV12-3 or TRBV12-4 with TRBJ2-1; D may be TRBD2 (6 bases). V was cut by 5 bases and J by 10 bases, with 18 bases left in between. The CDR3 consists of 14 residues. CDR3 coding DNA: TGTGCCAGCAGTCCTTGGGACTTATCCTACGAGCAGTTCTTC. This encodes CASSPWDLSYEQFF.

The rearrangement uses TRBV4-3 and TRBJ1-4; 7 nucleotides match TRBD1. Germline-derived CDR1 and CDR2 are LGHNA and YSLEER. With V trimmed by 2 bases and J by 3 bases, 6 bases remained unmatched. The CDR3 runs to 16 residues. This CDR3 is CASSQRRQGPNEKLFF. In DNA form, the CDR3 reads TGCGCCAGCAGCCAACGCCGACAGGGCCCTAATGAAAAACTGTTTTTT.

There are a few counts of this clonotype. This rearrangement joins TRBV5-1 to TRBJ2-2; D is unresolved. Germline V CDR1 and CDR2: SGHRS, YFSETQ. This CDR3 contains 13 residues. Trimming left V 0 bases short and J 6 bases short, with 6 bases between. CDR3: CASSLEVSGELFF. In DNA form, the CDR3 reads TGCGCCAGCAGCTTGGAAGTTTCCGGGGAGCTGTTTTTT. The whole variable domain, filled in from reference TRBV5-1 and TRBJ2-2, reads KAGVTQTPRYLIKTRGQQVTLSCSPISGHRSVSWYQQTPGQGLQFLFEYFSETQRNKGNFPGRFSGRQFSNSRSEMNVSTLELGDSALYLCASSLEVSGELFFGEGSRLTVL.

This clonotype was seen repeatedly, ten times or more. V usage is TRBV5-4 and J usage is TRBJ2-3; D not resolved. CDR3 length: 17 amino acids. Germline loops: CDR1 SGHNT, CDR2 YYREEE (reference sequence). The ends were cut back, 1 base at V and 0 bases at J, with 15 bases in the middle. The CDR3, as DNA: TGTGCCAGCAGCTTGTTGGTTGGGCCAACGAGCACAGATACGCAGTATTTT. Encoded protein: CASSLLVGPTSTDTQYF.

Concerning this clonotype: A much bigger clone sits one base away, suggesting this may be a read error. The chain joins TRBV6-2 or TRBV6-3 to TRBJ2-1; unclear D gene. Germline lookup yields CDR1 MNHEY and CDR2 SVGEGT. Trimming cost V 4 bases and J 6 bases, with 7 bases left between them. This CDR3 has 12 amino acids. CDR3: CASSFMGNEQFF. For the CDR3, the DNA is TGTGCCAGCAGTTTCATGGGCAATGAGCAGTTCTTC.